Listed below are T cell receptor beta chains from one sample, sequenced in a study of cytomegalovirus exposure and HLA in healthy donors. Sequencing used immunoSEQ multiplex PCR; TCRdb keeps in-frame clones, though not all of them. The table has around 160,000 clones, 75% to 85% seen once. The source material was PBMCs. The receptors come from a male donor in good health and CMV-seropositive. Both conserved end residues are part of each CDR3. D genes are given only for firm matches. Clone size is shown for a subset of rows, as once, few, many or a class of expanded clone.

clone_size	v_call	d_call	j_call	cdr3_aa	cdr3_nt
once	TRBV13	TRBD1	TRBJ1-2	CASRGTGESTYGYTF	TGTGCCAGCAGAGGAACAGGGGAGTCTACCTATGGCTACACCTTC
few	TRBV4-1	-	TRBJ2-4	CASSLGGGRENIQYF	TGCGCCAGCAGCTTAGGGGGAGGGAGAGAAAACATTCAGTACTTC
-	TRBV19	TRBD2	TRBJ2-2	CASSIAPSGGPRDTGELFF	TGTGCCAGTAGTATAGCCCCTAGCGGGGGCCCTAGGGACACCGGGGAGCTGTTTTTT
-	TRBV19	-	TRBJ1-6	CASRLDSHNSPLHF	TGTGCCAGTAGGTTGGACAGCCATAATTCACCCCTCCACTTT
once	TRBV19	TRBD1	TRBJ2-7	CASSAGTGAYEQYF	TGTGCCAGTAGCGCCGGGACAGGGGCCTACGAGCAGTACTTC
-	TRBV18	TRBD1	TRBJ1-2	CASSPGTGKGSYTF	TGTGCCAGCTCTCCCGGGACAGGCAAGGGGAGCTACACCTTC
-	TRBV27	-	TRBJ1-1	CASSLEGGGNPVEAFF	TGTGCCAGCAGTTTAGAGGGCGGAGGGAACCCCGTTGAAGCTTTCTTT
-	TRBV7-9	TRBD1	TRBJ2-7	CASSLPDRGYEQYF	TGTGCCAGCAGCTTACCAGACAGGGGGTACGAGCAGTACTTC
once	TRBV7-2	-	TRBJ2-4	CASSLGPEAGAQNIQYF	TGTGCCAGCAGCTTAGGGCCCGAGGCGGGGGCCCAAAATATTCAGTACTTC
few	TRBV6-1	-	TRBJ1-4	CASRQDRTNEKLFF	TGTGCCAGCAGGCAAGACAGGACTAATGAAAAACTGTTTTTT
-	TRBV6-5	-	TRBJ2-3	CASGPRGGADTQYF	TGTGCCAGCGGCCCGAGAGGCGGGGCAGATACGCAGTATTTT
-	TRBV10-2	TRBD2	TRBJ2-3	CASSEGLAGDTDTQYF	TGCGCCAGCAGTGAGGGACTAGCGGGGGACACAGATACGCAGTATTTT
-	TRBV5-4	-	TRBJ2-7	CASSLFRGEQYF	TGTGCCAGCAGCTTGTTTAGGGGCGAGCAGTACTTC
few	TRBV4-3	-	TRBJ1-1	CASSQAGVNTEAFF	TGCGCCAGCAGCCAGGCAGGGGTGAACACTGAAGCTTTCTTT
few	TRBV6-1	TRBD1	TRBJ1-4	CASRRQGVSEKLFF	TGTGCCAGCAGGAGACAGGGGGTGAGCGAAAAACTGTTTTTT
-	TRBV19	TRBD1	TRBJ1-5	CASSSGTGGRNQPQHF	TGTGCCAGTAGTTCAGGGACAGGGGGCAGAAATCAGCCCCAGCATTTT
-	TRBV6-1	TRBD1	TRBJ2-3	CASSLGQGRTDTQYF	TGTGCCAGCAGCCTGGGACAGGGCCGCACAGATACGCAGTATTTT
few	TRBV4-3	-	TRBJ2-7	CASSPRTFGNEQYF	TGCGCCAGCAGCCCGCGGACCTTCGGGAACGAGCAGTACTTC
-	TRBV14	-	TRBJ2-5	CASSPKGVDRETQYF	TGTGCCAGCAGCCCAAAGGGGGTGGACCGAGAGACCCAGTACTTC
-	TRBV7-9	TRBD1	TRBJ1-2	CSSSLAVDRVIYGYTF	TGTTCCAGCAGCTTAGCCGTGGACAGGGTAATCTATGGCTACACCTTC
-	TRBV2	TRBD1	TRBJ1-1	CASKPGQGVSEAFF	TGTGCCAGCAAACCGGGACAGGGGGTCTCTGAAGCTTTCTTT
-	TRBV30	TRBD1	TRBJ1-4	CAWSVGRGRTEKLFF	TGTGCCTGGAGTGTGGGCAGGGGGCGAACTGAAAAACTGTTTTTT
-	TRBV9	-	TRBJ2-2	CASSVVAGRGTGELFF	TGTGCCAGCAGCGTAGTAGCAGGACGGGGAACCGGGGAGCTGTTTTTT
once	TRBV6-5	TRBD1	TRBJ1-2	CASTGTAVSNYGYTF	TGTGCCAGTACCGGGACAGCCGTCAGTAACTATGGCTACACCTTC
-	TRBV6-1	-	TRBJ1-5	CASSEAVTGPYQPQHF	TGTGCCAGCAGTGAAGCTGTTACAGGCCCTTATCAGCCCCAGCATTTT
-	TRBV19	-	TRBJ1-5	CASSMSGADQPQHF	TGTGCCAGTAGTATGTCAGGGGCAGATCAGCCCCAGCATTTT
-	TRBV30	-	TRBJ2-7	CAWNWAGEQYF	TGTGCCTGGAACTGGGCCGGCGAGCAGTACTTC
-	TRBV18	-	TRBJ1-5	CASSPSNGNQPQHF	TGTGCCAGCTCACCGAGTAACGGGAATCAGCCCCAGCATTTT
-	TRBV9	TRBD2	TRBJ2-3	CASSVLASGATDTQYF	TGTGCCAGCAGCGTTTTAGCTAGCGGGGCGACAGATACGCAGTATTTT
-	TRBV2	-	TRBJ2-3	CASSGDSNTDTQYF	TGTGCCAGCAGTGGAGACAGCAACACAGATACGCAGTATTTT
-	TRBV18	-	TRBJ2-3	CASSYQGQYADTQYF	TGTGCCAGCTCCTACCAAGGACAGTACGCAGATACGCAGTATTTT
-	TRBV9	TRBD2	TRBJ2-5	CASTGSGEETQYF	TGTGCCAGCACAGGGAGCGGGGAAGAGACCCAGTACTTC
-	TRBV6-5	-	TRBJ1-5	CASSPPGPHQPQHF	TGTGCCAGCAGTCCCCCAGGTCCCCATCAGCCCCAGCATTTT
-	TRBV9	TRBD1	TRBJ2-3	CASSVSGTALDTQYF	TGTGCCAGCAGCGTATCCGGGACAGCCCTGGATACGCAGTATTTT
-	TRBV30	TRBD1	TRBJ2-7	CAWRNRGYGEQYF	TGTGCCTGGAGAAACAGGGGCTATGGCGAGCAGTACTTC
-	TRBV19	TRBD1	TRBJ2-7	CASRKQGPTSYEQYF	TGTGCCAGTAGAAAACAGGGGCCTACCTCCTACGAGCAGTACTTC
-	TRBV7-9	-	TRBJ1-1	CASSLGRDLNTEAFF	TGTGCCAGCAGCTTAGGACGGGATTTGAACACTGAAGCTTTCTTT
once	TRBV19	TRBD1	TRBJ1-5	CASRSRAGGEQPQHF	TGTGCCAGTAGGTCTAGGGCAGGGGGTGAGCAGCCCCAGCATTTT
-	TRBV15	-	TRBJ1-1	CATSRDRTVNTEAFF	TGTGCCACCAGCAGAGATCGGACAGTGAACACTGAAGCTTTCTTT
-	TRBV7-9	TRBD2	TRBJ2-5	CASSLRLAEIQETQYF	TGTGCCAGCAGCTTAAGACTAGCGGAGATCCAAGAGACCCAGTACTTC
-	TRBV29-1	-	TRBJ1-1	CSVQGGRTEAFF	TGCAGCGTCCAGGGAGGTCGGACTGAAGCTTTCTTT
few	TRBV5-6	-	TRBJ1-2	CASSLFTGTRSNYGYTF	TGTGCCAGCAGCTTGTTCACCGGGACACGTTCTAACTATGGCTACACCTTC
-	TRBV5-4	TRBD1	TRBJ2-5	CASSPTDREKQYF	TGTGCCAGCAGCCCTACGGACAGGGAGAAGCAGTACTTC
-	TRBV6-5	TRBD1	TRBJ1-1	CASIPRGTENTEAFF	TGTGCCAGCATCCCCAGGGGGACTGAGAACACTGAAGCTTTCTTT
-	TRBV4-2	TRBD1	TRBJ1-4	CASSQDRTSNEKLFF	TGTGCCAGCAGCCAGGACAGGACGTCTAATGAAAAACTGTTTTTT
few	TRBV7-3	TRBD1	TRBJ2-1	CASSGQGALNEQFF	TGTGCCAGCAGCGGCCAGGGGGCTCTCAATGAGCAGTTCTTC
-	TRBV5-6	-	TRBJ2-4	CASSLGGGLAKNIQYF	TGTGCCAGCAGCTTGGGGGGGGGCCTAGCCAAAAACATTCAGTACTTC
-	TRBV27	TRBD1	TRBJ1-1	CASSRTGLLNTEAFF	TGTGCCAGCAGTCGGACAGGACTGTTGAACACTGAAGCTTTCTTT
few	TRBV6-5	TRBD1	TRBJ2-7	CASSHGQEQYF	TGTGCCAGCAGCCACGGACAGGAACAGTACTTC
few	TRBV5-6	TRBD1	TRBJ2-3	CASSFSTGTGTTDTQYF	TGTGCCAGCAGCTTTTCGACCGGGACAGGGACCACAGATACGCAGTATTTT
-	TRBV25-1	TRBD1	TRBJ1-1	CASSEYRRDSKAFF	TGTGCCAGCAGTGAATATCGGCGGGACAGCAAAGCTTTCTTT
-	TRBV30	-	TRBJ2-5	CAWNPTGRETQYF	TGTGCCTGGAACCCGACAGGGAGGGAGACCCAGTACTTC
-	TRBV6-5	-	TRBJ1-1	CASSTGNTEAFF	TGTGCCAGCAGTACGGGTAACACTGAAGCTTTCTTT
few	TRBV5-1	-	TRBJ1-4	CASSLGGQNEKLFF	TGCGCCAGCAGCTTGGGGGGCCAGAATGAAAAACTGTTTTTT
-	TRBV11-2	-	TRBJ1-6	CASSSFAGRINSPLHF	TGTGCCAGCAGCTCTTTCGCAGGGCGGATTAATTCACCCCTCCACTTT